Below are 32 T cell receptor beta chains sequenced from a single sample in a study of blood T cell repertoires in COVID-19. The data were produced by immunoSEQ multiplex PCR, yet TCRdb's version contains in-frame clones alone and is incomplete. The sample includes roughly 250,000 clones, roughly 82% seen only once; the top ten take 4.7%. The sample consisted of peripheral blood. Receptors were obtained from a woman aged 70-85 years with acute or convalescent COVID-19.

The rearrangement uses TRBV6-6 and TRBJ1-2; 9 bases match TRBD1. Looked up from germline, CDR1 is MNHNY and CDR2 is SVGAGI (reference sequence). V shed 5 bases and J 7 bases; nucleotides not matched to a gene: 5. This CDR3 is 13 amino acids long. CDR3 sequence reads: CASSTGGSGGYTF. Here the CDR3 DNA reads TGTGCCAGCAGTACAGGGGGCTCTGGTGGCTACACCTTC.

The CDR3 loop reads CASSFHTGGSNTEAFF. CDR3 DNA: TGTGCCAGCAGTTTTCACACAGGGGGCTCGAACACTGAAGCTTTCTTT. The gene calls are TRBV27 and TRBJ1-1; 9 bases align to TRBD1. CDR1 is MNHEY, CDR2 SMNVEV, per germline (reference sequence). The CDR3 has 16 amino acids. V lost 3 bases and J lost 1; bases outside the gene matches: 6.

The J gene is TRBJ2-3, the V gene TRBV7-2; possible D gene TRBD2, 5 bases. The CDR3 has 13 residues. V was clipped by 1 base and J by 5 bases, with 7 bases between them. The germline V gene has CDR1 SGHTA and CDR2 FQGNSA. The CDR3 region is CASSLGGEDTQYF. The CDR3 DNA reads as TGTGCCAGCAGCTTAGGGGGAGAAGATACGCAGTATTTT.

This chain links TRBV7-9 with TRBJ2-7, with 8 bases lining up with TRBD1. This CDR3 is built from 19 residues. Per germline, CDR1 SEHNR and CDR2 FQNEAQ (reference sequence). V trimming: 1 base; J trimming: 2 bases; junction bases outside the gene matches: 16. The CDR3 region is CASSLEVVGSGQGAYEQYF. CDR3 coding DNA: TGTGCCAGCAGCTTAGAAGTGGTTGGTAGCGGACAGGGAGCCTACGAGCAGTACTTC.

The rearrangement uses TRBV18 and TRBJ2-7; TRBD2 might be the D (7 bases). CDR1 and CDR2 from the germline V gene are KGHSH and LQKENI. This CDR3 is built from 17 residues. Trimming took off 4 bases at V and 6 bases at J, with 25 bases between the two ends. The CDR3 DNA sequence: TGTGCCAGCTCACGGATGACAGGCTCCGCGGGGGATCGCGAGCAGTACTTC. It codes for CASSRMTGSAGDREQYF.

This sequence joins TRBV2 and TRBJ2-7; 8 nucleotides align to TRBD1. V lost 6 bases to trimming and J lost 2 bases; unmatched junction nucleotides: 3. The V gene's germline CDR1 is SNHLY and CDR2 FYNNEI. This CDR3 is built from 13 residues. The CDR3 protein is CASRDRAPYEQYF. CDR3 in DNA: TGTGCCAGCAGGGACAGGGCTCCCTACGAGCAGTACTTC.

The chain combines TRBV11-2 with TRBJ2-3; the match to TRBD2 covers 11 bases. The CDR3 length is 18 residues. Germline V gene sequence: CDR1 SGHAT, CDR2 FQNNGV. With 5 bases clipped from V and 1 base from J, the junction kept 11 bases outside the gene matches. Here the CDR3 DNA reads TGTGCCAGCAGCCGTAGCGGGGGGGCTAGACCCGGCACAGATACGCAGTATTTT. This translates into CASSRSGGARPGTDTQYF. Full variable domain (remainder filled in from reference TRBV11-2 and TRBJ2-3): EAGVAQSPRYKIIEKRQSVAFWCNPISGHATLYWYQQILGQGPKLLIQFQNNGVVDDSQLPKDRFSAERLKGVDSTLKIQPAKLEDSAVYLCASSRSGGARPGTDTQYFGPGTRLTVL.

The CDR3 region has the DNA TGTGCCTGGAGTGTACTTAGAAATCAGCCCCAGCATTTT. This encodes CAWSVLRNQPQHF. This chain links TRBV30 with TRBJ1-5; D is unresolved. The CDR3 extends over 13 amino acids. Germline lookup yields CDR1 GTSNPN and CDR2 SVGIG (reference sequence). V was cut by 0 bases and J by 4 bases, with 7 bases left in between.

Written as DNA, the CDR3 is TGTGCCAGCAGTTCGAAGCAAGGAGCAGCATCGAGGGGGGGATTGGATACGCAGTATTTT. This encodes CASSSKQGAASRGGLDTQYF. The rearrangement links TRBV27 to TRBJ2-3, with a possible D match to TRBD2 (7 bases). This CDR3 is built from 20 residues. Between the trimmed V and J ends, which lost 4 bases and 6 bases, there was a span of 32 bases. Germline V gene data show CDR1 as MNHEY and CDR2 as SMNVEV (reference sequence).

The rearrangement links TRBV24-1 to TRBJ1-3; no clear D gene. CDR1 and CDR2 (germline): KGHDR, SFDVKD. The germline V and J ends were trimmed by 7 bases and 6 bases, with 9 bases remaining between them. CDR3 size: 12 residues. The CDR3 region is CATSPRENTIYF. The CDR3 nucleotides read TGTGCCACCAGCCCGAGGGAAAACACCATATATTTT.

This clone has only one observation. The V call is TRBV28, the J call TRBJ1-3; D uncertain. V was trimmed by 3 bases and J by 2 bases, leaving 8 bases between them. This CDR3 contains 14 residues. Germline CDR1 and CDR2: MDHEN and SYDVKM. CDR3 sequence (DNA): TGTGCCAGCAGTTTCGAGGTTACTGGAAACACCATATATTTT. It yields the protein CASSFEVTGNTIYF.

The CDR3 here is CASSQDRRSEQYF. The CDR3 DNA is TGCGCCAGCAGCCAAGATAGGAGGAGTGAGCAGTACTTC. The chain joins TRBV4-1 to TRBJ2-7, with a possible D match to TRBD2 (5 bases). The germline gives CDR1 MGHRA, CDR2 YSYEKL. Trimming took 0 bases from V and 7 from J, leaving 10 bases between them. CDR3 size: 13 residues.

This rearrangement joins TRBV19 to TRBJ1-2, with 8 nucleotides matching TRBD1. V gave up 7 bases and J gave up 5 bases; unmatched junction bases: 9. The CDR3 is made up of 14 amino acids. Germline CDR1 reads LNHDA; CDR2 reads SQIVND (reference sequence). The DNA for the CDR3 is TGTGCCAGTAAGATGCAGGGGGCCGATTATGGCTACACCTTC. Translated, it gives CASKMQGADYGYTF.

The chain links TRBV7-2 to TRBJ2-5; 11 nucleotides agree with TRBD2. V trimming: 1 base; J trimming: 5 bases; junction bases outside the gene matches: 12. This CDR3 contains 18 residues. Germline CDR1 reads SGHTA; CDR2 reads FQGNSA. CDR3: CASSLGNLAGGPGETQYF. CDR3 DNA sequence: TGTGCCAGCAGCTTAGGAAACTTAGCGGGGGGGCCGGGGGAGACCCAGTACTTC. The complete variable domain, with remaining parts taken from reference TRBV7-2 and TRBJ2-5, reads GAGVSQSPSNKVTEKGKDVELRCDPISGHTALYWYRQSLGQGLEFLIYFQGNSAPDKSGLPSDRFSAERTGGSVSTLTIQRTQQEDSAVYLCASSLGNLAGGPGETQYFGPGTRLLVL.

J is TRBJ1-2 and V is TRBV7-9; possibly TRBD1 for D (5 bases). CDR1 SEHNR and CDR2 FQNEAQ come from the germline V gene (reference sequence). The V end was cut by 4 bases, the J end by 8 bases, with 11 bases between. The CDR3 runs 12 residues. This chain's CDR3 is CASSSSGGGYTF. The CDR3 DNA sequence: TGTGCCAGCAGCTCATCGGGGGGAGGCTACACCTTC.

The chain couples TRBV30 to TRBJ1-5, with TRBD1 identical over 8 bases. Germline V gene sequence: CDR1 GTSNPN, CDR2 SVGIG (reference sequence). V shed 3 bases and J 2 bases; nucleotides not matched to a gene: 6. The CDR3 runs 15 residues. CDR3 DNA: TGTGCCTGGAGCGTAATGACAGGGGGCAATCAGCCCCAGCATTTT. Its protein is CAWSVMTGGNQPQHF.

The chain employs TRBV4-1 and TRBJ1-2; 7 bases map to TRBD1. Trimming took 1 base from V and 2 from J; bases not matched to a gene: 1. Per the germline V gene, CDR1 is MGHRA and CDR2 is YSYEKL. There are 14 residues in the CDR3. The CDR3 reads CASSQARGNYGYTF. The CDR3 bases are TGCGCCAGCAGCCAAGCCAGGGGGAACTATGGCTACACCTTC.

The chain couples TRBV2 to TRBJ1-1; D remains unclear. Germline-derived CDR1 and CDR2 are SNHLY and FYNNEI. The CDR3 loop spans 14 amino acids. The V and J ends lost 4 bases and 0 bases respectively, with 9 bases between them. CDR3 DNA sequence: TGTGCCAGCAGTGTCCAGGTCATGAACACTGAAGCTTTCTTT. This sequence encodes CASSVQVMNTEAFF.

J is TRBJ2-5 and V is TRBV5-1; TRBD1 matches 7 bases. Germline values: CDR1 SGHRS, CDR2 YFSETQ. This CDR3 spans 14 amino acids. V shed 3 bases and J 3 bases; nucleotides not matched to a gene: 5. CDR3 amino acids: CASSWQGEEETQYF. CDR3 in DNA: TGCGCCAGCAGCTGGCAGGGGGAAGAAGAGACCCAGTACTTC.

This chain links TRBV6-5 with TRBJ2-7, with TRBD1 matching 11 bases. Germline V lookup: CDR1 MNHEY, CDR2 SVGAGI. The J segment lost 6 bases and the V segment lost 4 bases, leaving 8 bases of the junction unmatched. The CDR3 consists of 15 residues. The CDR3 DNA sequence: TGTGCCAGCAGTTCCCCTGGGACAGGGGGTGGCGAGCAGTACTTC. Translated: CASSSPGTGGGEQYF.

The V gene is TRBV7-2, the J gene TRBJ1-1, with D tentatively TRBD1 (5 bases). CDR3 length equals 14 residues. Germline CDR1 reads SGHTA; CDR2 reads FQGNSA. V dropped 5 bases and J dropped 1 base, with 11 bases sitting between them. The CDR3 nucleotides read TGTGCCAGCAGCCTGTCGGGGGAGAACACTGAAGCTTTCTTT. Translated: CASSLSGENTEAFF.

This chain uses TRBV2 with TRBJ2-3; tentatively, D is TRBD1 (6 bases). Germline values: CDR1 SNHLY, CDR2 FYNNEI. This CDR3 has 12 residues. V lost 10 bases and J lost 1, with 9 bases in between. The CDR3 here is CAIRTGTDTQYF. The DNA for the CDR3 is TGTGCCATCAGGACAGGCACAGATACGCAGTATTTT.

V usage is TRBV10-1 and J usage is TRBJ1-2; TRBD1 might be the D (5 bases). The germline V gene has CDR1 WNHNN and CDR2 SYGVQD (reference sequence). The CDR3 sequence is 13 residues long. V lost 2 bases and J 4 bases, leaving 8 bases between the germline ends. Written as DNA, the CDR3 is TGCGCCAGCAGTGAGAAACAGGTCTATGGCTACACCTTC. It yields the protein CASSEKQVYGYTF.

The V and J genes are TRBV10-3 and TRBJ1-1; 7 bases map to TRBD1. The germline CDR1 and CDR2 sequences are ENHRY and SYGVKD. V trimming: 7 bases; J trimming: 0 bases; junction bases outside the gene matches: 2. The CDR3 runs to 13 residues. The chain's CDR3 is CAITGQVNTEAFF. The CDR3 coding sequence is TGTGCCATCACCGGACAGGTGAACACTGAAGCTTTCTTT.

The chain has TRBV4-2 and TRBJ2-2, with 9 bases matching TRBD1. V dropped 4 bases and J dropped 6; count of bases not matched to a gene: 6. The CDR3 is 15 residues long. CDR1 and CDR2 (germline): LGHNA, YNFKEQ. CDR3 sequence (DNA): TGTGCCAGCAGCCCGGGAGGACAGGGGCCCGGGGAGCTGTTTTTT. Translation gives CASSPGGQGPGELFF.

The rearrangement joins TRBV9 to TRBJ2-7, with D possibly being TRBD1 (6 bases). Trimming stripped 0 bases from V and 0 bases from J, with 13 bases between. The CDR3 is 16 residues long. The V gene's germline CDR1 is SGDLS and CDR2 YYNGEE. CDR3 bases: TGTGCCAGCAGCGTAGCTGGGTGGACAGCCTCCTACGAGCAGTACTTC. Its translation is CASSVAGWTASYEQYF.

This clone has just a few counts. The chain couples TRBV7-2 to TRBJ1-2, with TRBD1 matching 7 bases. This CDR3 spans 14 amino acids. Germline V CDR1 and CDR2: SGHTA, FQGNSA. J gave up 7 bases and V 3 bases, and 8 bases lay outside the gene matches. This CDR3 reads CASSFDRASRGYTF. CDR3 coding DNA: TGTGCCAGCAGCTTCGACAGGGCGTCTCGTGGCTACACCTTC.

The J gene is TRBJ1-4, the V gene TRBV11-2; D may be TRBD1 (6 bases). Germline values: CDR1 SGHAT, CDR2 FQNNGV. The CDR3 is 16 amino acids. V lost 4 bases and J 4 bases, leaving 16 bases between the germline ends. In DNA form, the CDR3 reads TGTGCCAGCAGCTCGAAGCAGGGGTTCTATAATGAAAAACTGTTTTTT. Protein: CASSSKQGFYNEKLFF.

The chain carries TRBV28 and TRBJ2-7; 8 positions match TRBD2. The length of the CDR3 is 15 residues. J lost 6 bases, V lost 1 base, and 8 bases had no gene match. Germline V gene lookup returns CDR1 MDHEN and CDR2 SYDVKM. CDR3 nucleotides: TGTGCCAGCAGTTTATACAGCGGGGGTGTCGGCGAGCAGTACTTC. Amino acid sequence: CASSLYSGGVGEQYF.

The chain combines TRBV10-3 with TRBJ1-4; D is unclear. Germline CDR1 reads ENHRY; CDR2 reads SYGVKD. V was shortened by 10 bases and J by 0 bases, with 15 bases between the two germline ends. The CDR3 loop spans 15 amino acids. The CDR3 loop is CATGTPGATNEKLFF. CDR3 DNA: TGTGCCACCGGCACCCCCGGAGCAACTAATGAAAAACTGTTTTTT.

The J gene is TRBJ1-2, the V gene TRBV7-8; 7 bases agree with TRBD1. The trim removed 4 bases at V and 4 bases at J, leaving 3 bases unmatched. Per germline, CDR1 SGHVS and CDR2 FQNEAQ. The CDR3 runs 13 residues. CDR3 bases: TGTGCCAGCAGCTACCGACAGGGCTATGGCTACACCTTC. It translates to CASSYRQGYGYTF.

The V and J genes are TRBV4-2 and TRBJ1-5; D is possibly TRBD1 (5 bases). The CDR3 is made up of 18 amino acids. Germline V gene sequence: CDR1 LGHNA, CDR2 YNFKEQ. V lost 0 bases, J lost 2 bases, and 17 bases lay in between. The DNA for the CDR3 is TGTGCCAGCAGCCAAGAGGACTACTCGGGGGGTGGCAATCAGCCCCAGCATTTT. Protein product: CASSQEDYSGGGNQPQHF.